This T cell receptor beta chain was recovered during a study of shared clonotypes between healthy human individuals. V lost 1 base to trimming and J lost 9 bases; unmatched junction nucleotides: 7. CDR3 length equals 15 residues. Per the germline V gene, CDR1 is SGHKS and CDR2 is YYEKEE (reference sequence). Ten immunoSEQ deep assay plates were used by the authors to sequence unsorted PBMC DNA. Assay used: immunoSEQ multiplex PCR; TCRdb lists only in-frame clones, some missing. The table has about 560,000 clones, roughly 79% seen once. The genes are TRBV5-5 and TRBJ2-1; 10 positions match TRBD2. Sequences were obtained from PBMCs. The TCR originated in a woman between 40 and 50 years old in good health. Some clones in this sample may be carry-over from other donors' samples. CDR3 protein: CASSLTAGGRVEQFF. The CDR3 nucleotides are TGTGCCAGCAGCTTGACAGCGGGAGGGCGTGTTGAGCAGTTCTTC.